This T cell receptor (beta chain) appears in the sequencing data of a study of PD-L1 blockade in urothelial cancer. Study summary: In terms of prior chemotherapy, patients had received 0 to 3 regimens. T cells numbered a median of 141,255 in the blood samples.

Specified time point: peripheral blood 6 weeks after treatment start. The repertoire was sequenced with immunoSEQ multiplex PCR; TCRdb's copy has only in-frame clones and lacks some. The sample consists of around 80,000 clones, approximately 90% of them appearing once. The CDR3 runs 13 residues. The germline V and J ends were trimmed by 4 bases and 3 bases, with 9 bases remaining between them. The germline V gene has CDR1 MNHEY and CDR2 SMNVEV (reference sequence). The V gene is TRBV27, the J gene TRBJ1-1; D perhaps matches TRBD1 (6 bases). This specimen consisted of PBMCs, obtained around atezolizumab (anti-PD-L1) treatment. The receptor was derived from a woman aged 80 or over with urothelial cancer. This CDR3 reads CASSSQGYTEAFF. The CDR3 region has the DNA TGTGCCAGCAGTTCCCAGGGGTACACTGAAGCTTTCTTT.